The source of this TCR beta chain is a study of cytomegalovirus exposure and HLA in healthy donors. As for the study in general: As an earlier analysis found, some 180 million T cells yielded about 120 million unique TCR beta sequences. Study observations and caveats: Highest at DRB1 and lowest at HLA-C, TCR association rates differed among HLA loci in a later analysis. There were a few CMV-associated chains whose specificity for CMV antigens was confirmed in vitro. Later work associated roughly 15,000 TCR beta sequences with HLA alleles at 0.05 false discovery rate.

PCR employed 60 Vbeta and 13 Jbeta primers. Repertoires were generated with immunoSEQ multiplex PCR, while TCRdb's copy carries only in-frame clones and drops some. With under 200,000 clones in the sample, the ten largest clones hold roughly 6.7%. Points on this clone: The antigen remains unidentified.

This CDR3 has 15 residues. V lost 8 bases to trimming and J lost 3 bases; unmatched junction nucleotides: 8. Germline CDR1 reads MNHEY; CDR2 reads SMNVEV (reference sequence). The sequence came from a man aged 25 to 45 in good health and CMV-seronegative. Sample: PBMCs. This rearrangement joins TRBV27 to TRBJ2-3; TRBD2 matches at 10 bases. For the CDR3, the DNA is TGTGCCAGCGCGCCGGCTAGCGGGAGAACAGATACGCAGTATTTT. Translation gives CASAPASGRTDTQYF.